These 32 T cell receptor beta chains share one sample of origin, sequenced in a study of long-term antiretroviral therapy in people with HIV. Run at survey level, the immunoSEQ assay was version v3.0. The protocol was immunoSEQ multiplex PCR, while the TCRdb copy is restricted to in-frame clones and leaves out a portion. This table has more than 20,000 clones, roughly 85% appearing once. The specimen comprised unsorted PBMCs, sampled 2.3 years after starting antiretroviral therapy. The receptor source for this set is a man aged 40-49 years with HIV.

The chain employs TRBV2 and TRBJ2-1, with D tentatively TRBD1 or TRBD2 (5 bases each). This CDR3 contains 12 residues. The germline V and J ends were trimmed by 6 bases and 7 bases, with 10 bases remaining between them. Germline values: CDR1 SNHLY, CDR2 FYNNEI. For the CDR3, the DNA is TGTGCCAGCAGGGGGGACCTTAATGAGCAGTTCTTC. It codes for CASRGDLNEQFF.

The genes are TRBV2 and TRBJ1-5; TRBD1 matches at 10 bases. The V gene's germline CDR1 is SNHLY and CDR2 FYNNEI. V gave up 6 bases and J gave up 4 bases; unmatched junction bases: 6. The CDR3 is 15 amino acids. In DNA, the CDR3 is TGTGCCAGCAGCTGGGACAGGGGAAGGAATCAGCCCCAGCATTTT. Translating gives CASSWDRGRNQPQHF.

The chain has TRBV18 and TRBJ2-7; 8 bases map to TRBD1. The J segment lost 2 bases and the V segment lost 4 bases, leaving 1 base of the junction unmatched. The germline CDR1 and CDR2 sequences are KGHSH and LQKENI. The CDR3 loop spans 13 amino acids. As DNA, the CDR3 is TGTGCCAGCTCACTACAGGGGGCCTACGAGCAGTACTTC. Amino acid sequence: CASSLQGAYEQYF.

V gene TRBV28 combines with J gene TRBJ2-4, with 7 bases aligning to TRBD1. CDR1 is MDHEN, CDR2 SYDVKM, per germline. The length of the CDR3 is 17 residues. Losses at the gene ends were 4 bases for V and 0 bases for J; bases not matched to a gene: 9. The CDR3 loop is CASSSQPGQIAKNIQYF. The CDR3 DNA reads TGTGCCAGCAGTTCCCAACCGGGACAGATAGCCAAAAACATTCAGTACTTC.

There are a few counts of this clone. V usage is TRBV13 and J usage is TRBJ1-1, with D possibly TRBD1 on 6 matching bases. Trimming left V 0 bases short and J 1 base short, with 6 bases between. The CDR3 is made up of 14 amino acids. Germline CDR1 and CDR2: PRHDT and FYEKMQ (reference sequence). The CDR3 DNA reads TGTGCCAGCAGCTTAGGAGGGGGGAACACTGAAGCTTTCTTT. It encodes CASSLGGGNTEAFF.

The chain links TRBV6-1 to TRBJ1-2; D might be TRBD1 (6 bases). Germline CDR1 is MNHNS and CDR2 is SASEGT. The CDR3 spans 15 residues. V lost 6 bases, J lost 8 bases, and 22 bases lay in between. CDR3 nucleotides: TGTGCCAGCAGAATAGGGGCAGGGGACTCTAAAGGCTACACCTTC. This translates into CASRIGAGDSKGYTF.

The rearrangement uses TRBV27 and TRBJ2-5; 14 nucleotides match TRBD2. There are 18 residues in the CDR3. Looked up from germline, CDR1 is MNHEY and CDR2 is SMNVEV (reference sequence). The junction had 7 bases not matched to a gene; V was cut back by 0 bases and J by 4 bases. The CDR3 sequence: CASSLSPGLAGEGETQYF. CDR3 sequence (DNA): TGTGCCAGCAGTTTATCCCCGGGACTAGCGGGAGAGGGAGAGACCCAGTACTTC.

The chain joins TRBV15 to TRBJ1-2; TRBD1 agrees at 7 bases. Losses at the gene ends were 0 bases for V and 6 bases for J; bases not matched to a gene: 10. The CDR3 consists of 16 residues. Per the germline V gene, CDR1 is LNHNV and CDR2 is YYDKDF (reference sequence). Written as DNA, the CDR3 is TGTGCCACCAGCAGAGATAAGCTACGACAGGGTGATGGCTACACCTTC. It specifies CATSRDKLRQGDGYTF.

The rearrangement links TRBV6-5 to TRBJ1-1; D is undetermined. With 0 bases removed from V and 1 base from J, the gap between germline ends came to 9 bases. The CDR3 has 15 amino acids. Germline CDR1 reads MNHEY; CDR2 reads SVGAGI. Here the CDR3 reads CASSYSSVRNTEAFF. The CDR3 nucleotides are TGTGCCAGCAGTTACTCGAGCGTAAGGAACACTGAAGCTTTCTTT.

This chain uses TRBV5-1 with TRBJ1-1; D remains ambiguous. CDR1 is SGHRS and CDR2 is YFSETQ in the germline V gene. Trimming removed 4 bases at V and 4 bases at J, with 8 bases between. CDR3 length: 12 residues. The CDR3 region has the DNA TGCGCCAGCAGCCTGGGGAGCACTGAAGCTTTCTTT. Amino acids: CASSLGSTEAFF.

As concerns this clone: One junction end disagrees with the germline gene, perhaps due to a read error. The CDR3 DNA reads TGTGCCGGGGGGTACGTCGCAGACCTAAACTTC. It encodes CAGGYVADLNF. The chain carries TRBV2 and TRBJ1-2, with D maybe TRBD1 (5 bases). The CDR3 covers 11 residues. Germline V lookup: CDR1 SNHLY, CDR2 FYNNEI.

CDR3: CASSDQWNGGYTF. DNA for the CDR3: TGTGCCAGCAGTGACCAGTGGAATGGCGGCTACACCTTC. The chain employs TRBV6-1 and TRBJ1-2; D is uncertain. The CDR3 consists of 13 residues. Trimming removed 3 bases from V and 8 bases from J, with 13 bases in between. Germline V gene sequence: CDR1 MNHNS, CDR2 SASEGT.

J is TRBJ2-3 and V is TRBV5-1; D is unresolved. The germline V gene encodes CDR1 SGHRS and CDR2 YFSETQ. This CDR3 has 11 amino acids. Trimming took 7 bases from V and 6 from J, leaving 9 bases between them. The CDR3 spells CASHSSDTQYF. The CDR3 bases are TGCGCCAGCCATAGTTCTGATACGCAGTATTTT.

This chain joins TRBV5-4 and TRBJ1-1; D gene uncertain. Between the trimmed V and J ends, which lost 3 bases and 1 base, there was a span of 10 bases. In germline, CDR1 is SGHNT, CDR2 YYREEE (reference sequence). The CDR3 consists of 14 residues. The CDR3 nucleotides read TGTGCCAGCAGCTCCCCTTGGGGGAACACTGAAGCTTTCTTT. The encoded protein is CASSSPWGNTEAFF.

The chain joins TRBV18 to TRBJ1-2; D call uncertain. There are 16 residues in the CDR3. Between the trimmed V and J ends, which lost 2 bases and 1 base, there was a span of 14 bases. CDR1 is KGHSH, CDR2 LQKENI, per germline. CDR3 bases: TGTGCCAGCTCACCAATCCCTAGTCAGAATAACTATGGCTACACCTTC. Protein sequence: CASSPIPSQNNYGYTF. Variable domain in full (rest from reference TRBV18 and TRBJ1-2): NAGVMQNPRHLVRRRGQEARLRCSPMKGHSHVYWYRQLPEEGLKFMVYLQKENIIDESGMPKERFSAEFPKEGPSILRIQQVVRGDSAAYFCASSPIPSQNNYGYTFGSGTRLTVV.

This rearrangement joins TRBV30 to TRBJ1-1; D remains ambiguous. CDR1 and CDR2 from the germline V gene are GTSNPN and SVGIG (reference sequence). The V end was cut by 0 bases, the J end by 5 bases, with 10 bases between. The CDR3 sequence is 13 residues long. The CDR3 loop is CAWSVGPRTEAFF. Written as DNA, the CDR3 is TGTGCCTGGAGTGTAGGCCCAAGGACTGAAGCTTTCTTT.

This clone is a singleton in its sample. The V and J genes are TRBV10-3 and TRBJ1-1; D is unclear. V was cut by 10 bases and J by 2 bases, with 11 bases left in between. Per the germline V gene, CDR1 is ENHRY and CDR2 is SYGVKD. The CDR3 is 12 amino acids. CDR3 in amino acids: CATSKINTEAFF. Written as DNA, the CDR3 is TGTGCCACCTCGAAGATTAACACTGAAGCTTTCTTT.

CDR3 DNA: TGTGCCAGCAATATGGGAATAGATGGCTACACCTTC. Protein: CASNMGIDGYTF. The chain recombines TRBV6-1 with TRBJ1-2, with unresolved D. Germline CDR1 is MNHNS and CDR2 is SASEGT. The CDR3 extends over 12 amino acids. V was trimmed by 7 bases and J by 6 bases, leaving 12 bases between them.

The chain's CDR3 is CASSFLYGAGVGDYEQYF. The CDR3 nucleotides are TGTGCCAGCAGTTTCTTATATGGAGCGGGAGTTGGGGATTACGAGCAGTACTTC. This sequence joins TRBV28 and TRBJ2-7; 8 bases map to TRBD2. V shed 3 bases, J shed 4 bases, and the junction held 17 bases outside the gene matches. The CDR3 has 18 residues. CDR1 MDHEN and CDR2 SYDVKM come from the germline V gene.

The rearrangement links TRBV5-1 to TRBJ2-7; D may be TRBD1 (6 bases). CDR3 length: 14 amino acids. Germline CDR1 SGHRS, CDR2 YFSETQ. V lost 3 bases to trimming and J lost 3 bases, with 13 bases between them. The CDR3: CASSSGQTVYEQYF. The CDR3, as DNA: TGCGCCAGCAGCTCTGGACAGACGGTCTACGAGCAGTACTTC. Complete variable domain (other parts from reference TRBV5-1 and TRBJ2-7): KAGVTQTPRYLIKTRGQQVTLSCSPISGHRSVSWYQQTPGQGLQFLFEYFSETQRNKGNFPGRFSGRQFSNSRSEMNVSTLELGDSALYLCASSSGQTVYEQYFGPGTRLTVT.

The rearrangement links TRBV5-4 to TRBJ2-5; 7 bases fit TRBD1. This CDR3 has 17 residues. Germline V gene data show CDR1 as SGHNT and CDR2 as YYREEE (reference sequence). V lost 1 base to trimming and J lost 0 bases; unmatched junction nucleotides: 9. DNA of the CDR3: TGTGCCAGCAGCTTGCGCCCGGGACAGACGTACCAAGAGACCCAGTACTTC. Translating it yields CASSLRPGQTYQETQYF.

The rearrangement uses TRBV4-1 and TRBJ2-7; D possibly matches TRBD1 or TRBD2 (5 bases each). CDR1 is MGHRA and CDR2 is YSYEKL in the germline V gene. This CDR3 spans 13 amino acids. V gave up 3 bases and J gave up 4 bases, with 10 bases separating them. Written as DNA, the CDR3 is TGCGCCAGCAGCCAGGTGGGGGTTTACGAGCAGTACTTC. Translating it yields CASSQVGVYEQYF.

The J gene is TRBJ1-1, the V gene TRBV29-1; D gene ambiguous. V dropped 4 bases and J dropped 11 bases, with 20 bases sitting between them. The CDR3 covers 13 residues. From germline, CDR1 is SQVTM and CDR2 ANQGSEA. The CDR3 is CSVGSRASREAFF. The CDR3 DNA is TGCAGCGTTGGGAGTCGGGCATCTCGAGAGGCTTTCTTT. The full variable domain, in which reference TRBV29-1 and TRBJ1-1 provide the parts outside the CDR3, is SAVISQKPSRDICQRGTSLTIQCQVDSQVTMMFWYRQQPGQSLTLIATANQGSEATYESGFVIDKFPISRPNLTFSTLTVSNMSPEDSSIYLCSVGSRASREAFFGQGTRLTVV.

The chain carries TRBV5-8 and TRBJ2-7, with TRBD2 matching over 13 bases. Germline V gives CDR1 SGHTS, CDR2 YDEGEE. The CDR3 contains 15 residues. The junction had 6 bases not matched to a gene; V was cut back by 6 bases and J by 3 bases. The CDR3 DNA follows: TGTGCCAGCACCCCGCGGACTAGCGGGAGCTACGAGCAGTACTTC. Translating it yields CASTPRTSGSYEQYF.

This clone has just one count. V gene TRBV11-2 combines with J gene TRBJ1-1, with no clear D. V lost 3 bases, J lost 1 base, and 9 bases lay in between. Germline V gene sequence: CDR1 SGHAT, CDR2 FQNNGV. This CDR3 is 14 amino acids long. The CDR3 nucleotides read TGTGCCAGCAGCTTCACAACAGCGAACACTGAAGCTTTCTTT. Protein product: CASSFTTANTEAFF.

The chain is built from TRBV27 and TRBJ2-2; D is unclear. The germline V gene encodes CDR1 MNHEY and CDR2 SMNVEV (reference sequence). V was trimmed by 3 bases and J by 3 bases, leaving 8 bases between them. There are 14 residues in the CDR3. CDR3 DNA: TGTGCCAGCAGTTTCAGTTTGTACACCGGGGAGCTGTTTTTT. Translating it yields CASSFSLYTGELFF.

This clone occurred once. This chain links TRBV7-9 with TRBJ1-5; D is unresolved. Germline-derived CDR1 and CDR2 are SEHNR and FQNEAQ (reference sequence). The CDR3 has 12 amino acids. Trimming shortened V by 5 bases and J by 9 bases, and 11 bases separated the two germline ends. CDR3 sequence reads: CASSTYEGPQHF. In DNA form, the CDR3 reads TGTGCCAGCAGCACATACGAGGGGCCCCAGCATTTT.

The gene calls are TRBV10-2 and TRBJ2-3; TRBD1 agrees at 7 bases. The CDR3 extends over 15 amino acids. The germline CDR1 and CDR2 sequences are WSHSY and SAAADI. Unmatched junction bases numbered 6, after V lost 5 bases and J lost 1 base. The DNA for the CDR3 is TGCGCCAGCAGTCTCGGACAGGTTGGCACAGATACGCAGTATTTT. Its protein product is CASSLGQVGTDTQYF.

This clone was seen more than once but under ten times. CDR3 DNA sequence: TGTGCCAGCATGGAGGGTCTCGGAAACACCATATATTTT. Its protein product is CASMEGLGNTIYF. This chain links TRBV27 with TRBJ1-3; D not certain. Trimming took off 7 bases at V and 4 bases at J, with 11 bases between the two ends. This CDR3 is 13 amino acids long. The germline CDR1 and CDR2 sequences are MNHEY and SMNVEV (reference sequence).

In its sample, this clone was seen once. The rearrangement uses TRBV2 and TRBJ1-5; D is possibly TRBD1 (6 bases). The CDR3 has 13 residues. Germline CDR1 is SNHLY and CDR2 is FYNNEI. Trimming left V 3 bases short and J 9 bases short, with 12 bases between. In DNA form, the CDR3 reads TGTGCCAGCAGTGAGGGGACATCATGGCCCCAGCATTTT. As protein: CASSEGTSWPQHF.

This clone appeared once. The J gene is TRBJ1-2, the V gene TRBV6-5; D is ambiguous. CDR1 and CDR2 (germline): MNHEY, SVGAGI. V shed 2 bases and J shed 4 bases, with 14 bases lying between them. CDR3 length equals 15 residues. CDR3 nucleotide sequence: TGTGCCAGCAGTTACGGCTCCGTTGTCAGCTATGGCTACACCTTC. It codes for CASSYGSVVSYGYTF.

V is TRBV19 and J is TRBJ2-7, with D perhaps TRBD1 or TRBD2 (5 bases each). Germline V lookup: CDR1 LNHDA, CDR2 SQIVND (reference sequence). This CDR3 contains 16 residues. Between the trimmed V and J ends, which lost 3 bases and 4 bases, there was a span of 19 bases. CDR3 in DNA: TGTGCCAGTAGTATGAGGGGAACTACGGGCGTGTACGAGCAGTACTTC. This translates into CASSMRGTTGVYEQYF.